These 13 T cell receptor beta chains originate from one sample sequenced in a study of blood T cell repertoires in COVID-19. Profiled with immunoSEQ multiplex PCR; TCRdb holds only in-frame clones, not every one. Found here are some 140,000 clones, around 80% of them singletons; the top ten hold around 3.3%. Sequenced sample: peripheral blood. All receptors come from a man in his 60s with acute or convalescent COVID-19.

The CDR3 coding sequence is TGTGCCACCTTCGGACAGGATCTTCTCTATGGCTACACCTTC. It is translated as CATFGQDLLYGYTF. The chain couples TRBV19 to TRBJ1-2; 7 positions agree with TRBD1. The germline V gene encodes CDR1 LNHDA and CDR2 SQIVND (reference sequence). The V gene end was trimmed by 10 bases and the J gene end by 4 bases; junction bases not matched to a gene: 12. This CDR3 comprises 14 residues.

The V and J genes are TRBV2 and TRBJ2-7, with 7 bases matching TRBD2. This CDR3 is 16 amino acids long. In germline, CDR1 is SNHLY, CDR2 FYNNEI. V gave up 7 bases and J gave up 0 bases; unmatched junction bases: 12. CDR3: CASTREASGISYEQYF. CDR3 sequence (DNA): TGTGCCAGCACCCGCGAGGCTAGCGGAATCTCCTACGAGCAGTACTTC. Drawing the rest from reference TRBV2 and TRBJ2-7, the complete variable domain is EPEVTQTPSHQVTQMGQEVILRCVPISNHLYFYWYRQILGQKVEFLVSFYNNEISEKSEIFDDQFSVERPDGSNFTLKIRSTKLEDSAMYFCASTREASGISYEQYFGPGTRLTVT.

This clone appeared a single time. This chain joins TRBV28 and TRBJ1-2; the D is unclear. V was shortened by 6 bases and J by 5 bases, with 10 bases between the two germline ends. Germline V gene sequence: CDR1 MDHEN, CDR2 SYDVKM. CDR3 length: 12 amino acids. The CDR3 coding sequence is TGTGCCAGCAGCGGTTTTCCATATGGCTACACCTTC. Protein product: CASSGFPYGYTF.

The J gene is TRBJ1-5, the V gene TRBV6-2 or TRBV6-3; TRBD1 matches at 10 bases. V gave up 0 bases and J gave up 4 bases; unmatched junction bases: 0. Germline CDR1 MNHEY, CDR2 SVGEGT. This CDR3 contains 15 residues. The DNA of the CDR3 is TGTGCCAGCAGTTACTCGGGACAGGGGAATCAGCCCCAGCATTTT. It is translated as CASSYSGQGNQPQHF.

The V gene is TRBV5-5, the J gene TRBJ2-1; 7 positions agree with TRBD2. Germline lookup yields CDR1 SGHKS and CDR2 YYEKEE (reference sequence). There are 16 residues in the CDR3. V shed 0 bases, J shed 6 bases, and the junction held 9 bases outside the gene matches. The CDR3 spells CASSLGRGGPLNEQFF. The CDR3 nucleotides are TGTGCCAGCAGCTTGGGTAGGGGAGGGCCCCTCAATGAGCAGTTCTTC.

The CDR3: CAWSTSGNTIYF. The CDR3 DNA reads TGTGCCTGGAGTACTTCTGGAAACACCATATATTTT. The rearrangement joins TRBV30 to TRBJ1-3; D not resolved. The CDR3 runs to 12 residues. V lost 2 bases, J lost 1 base, and 3 bases lay in between. Germline V gives CDR1 GTSNPN, CDR2 SVGIG (reference sequence).

This chain connects TRBV5-1 to TRBJ2-7, with 9 bases aligning to TRBD1. From germline, CDR1 is SGHRS and CDR2 YFSETQ. J was trimmed by 7 bases and V by 3 bases; bases with no gene match: 8. This CDR3 is built from 14 residues. For the CDR3, the DNA is TGCGCCAGCAGCTCACAGGGGGCCCAGGGAGAGCAGTACTTC. Amino acid sequence: CASSSQGAQGEQYF. Drawing the rest from reference TRBV5-1 and TRBJ2-7, the complete variable domain is KAGVTQTPRYLIKTRGQQVTLSCSPISGHRSVSWYQQTPGQGLQFLFEYFSETQRNKGNFPGRFSGRQFSNSRSEMNVSTLELGDSALYLCASSSQGAQGEQYFGPGTRLTVT.

The chain has TRBV30 and TRBJ1-2; a weak D match, TRBD1 (5 bases). Trimming shortened V by 2 bases and J by 8 bases, and 24 bases separated the two germline ends. CDR1 is GTSNPN, CDR2 SVGIG, per germline (reference sequence). This CDR3 region has 16 residues. Here the CDR3 reads CAWSHITAGGGGGYTF. CDR3 sequence (DNA): TGTGCCTGGAGTCACATTACGGCCGGCGGGGGTGGGGGCTACACCTTC.

The chain employs TRBV24-1 and TRBJ2-1; TRBD1 matches 7 bases. The CDR3 is made up of 16 amino acids. The germline CDR1 and CDR2 sequences are KGHDR and SFDVKD. V shed 4 bases, J shed 7 bases, and the junction held 12 bases outside the gene matches. The DNA for the CDR3 is TGTGCCACCAGTGACCCACCCTACGACAGGGAAAATGAGCAGTTCTTC. Its translation: CATSDPPYDRENEQFF.

The chain recombines TRBV27 with TRBJ2-5; maybe TRBD2 (6 bases). CDR1 is MNHEY and CDR2 is SMNVEV in the germline V gene (reference sequence). V lost 4 bases and J 4 bases, leaving 13 bases between the germline ends. The length of the CDR3 is 14 residues. CDR3 in DNA: TGTGCCAGCAGTTCCGGAGGGCCGGGAGAGACCCAGTACTTC. Its translation is CASSSGGPGETQYF.

The chain combines TRBV7-2 with TRBJ2-2, with D possibly being TRBD2 (5 bases). Germline CDR1 reads SGHTA; CDR2 reads FQGNSA. The CDR3 has 14 residues. Trimming shortened V by 5 bases and J by 7 bases, and 14 bases separated the two germline ends. This chain's CDR3 is CASSPRTRLGELFF. CDR3 sequence (DNA): TGTGCCAGCAGCCCCAGAACTAGGCTCGGGGAGCTGTTTTTT.

This clone has only one observation. The chain uses TRBV3-1 (or the pseudogene TRBV3-2) and TRBJ2-7, with 7 nucleotides matching TRBD2. The CDR3 has 13 amino acids. Losses at the gene ends were 4 bases for V and 5 bases for J; bases not matched to a gene: 5. Germline lookup yields CDR1 LGHDT and CDR2 YNNKEL (reference sequence). CDR3 region: CASSPGGLDEQYF. CDR3 bases: TGTGCCAGCAGCCCGGGGGGACTTGACGAGCAGTACTTC.

The count of this clone is one. This chain links TRBV5-1 with TRBJ2-3; D remains ambiguous. Trimming pared 0 bases from V and 5 bases from J, leaving 10 bases between. Germline CDR1 is SGHRS and CDR2 is YFSETQ. The CDR3 loop spans 14 amino acids. The CDR3 bases are TGCGCCAGCAGCTTGGCCGGTAGCCTAGATACGCAGTATTTT. This codes for CASSLAGSLDTQYF.